This T cell receptor (beta chain) was sequenced in a study of blood T cell repertoires in COVID-19 (dated by TCRdb to between 2020 and 2021). Concerning the study at large: Samples covering the acute and convalescent phases of COVID-19 were provided by collaborators in the United States, Italy and Spain. The material from the prospective study consisted of cDNA or gDNA derived from T cells, B-cell-depleted T cells, or PBMCs. The dataset comprised deeply sampled blood TCRbeta repertoires from subjects exposed to, actively infected with, or recovered from COVID-19. A freely available public database, intended as a resource for researchers studying the immune response to SARS-CoV-2, is where the repertoires were released. Samples were obtained from the ongoing ImmuneRACE study (first 160 participants) and from over 1,000 subjects provided by 6 global collaborators. Nearly every sample came with metadata listing a de-identified subject ID, COVID-19 status, age in years and sex. Where HLA class I and class II types were available, the types were taken from metadata supplied by the sample provider, not from assay-based typing.

At one collaborating source in Seattle, patients were enrolled during active infection and were followed longitudinally through the course of disease. The collaborating institutions used their own protocols to collect whole blood in K2EDTA tubes. For TCRbeta analysis, collaborator samples were shipped as frozen whole blood, as isolated PBMCs, or as DNA extracted from either sample type. Broad study findings and their caveats: The amount of clinical and demographic metadata varied by source and participant and was provided uncurated.

TCRbeta CDR3 regions were amplified from genomic DNA using the immunoSEQ Assay, a bias-controlled multiplex PCR. The authors' pipeline ran thus. The number of nucleated cells in each sample was estimated by amplification of reference gene primers within the assay. To quantify the absolute abundance of each unique TCRbeta CDR3 rearrangement, sequence reads were collapsed and filtered. For each sample, productive Simpson clonality was calculated as the square root of Simpson's diversity index over productive rearrangements. TCRdb provides this immuneACCESS table in a form limited to in-frame rearrangements. Some clones are lacking; in checked studies, under half of them reflect an unresolved V gene, and why the rest are absent is not known. Clonal size and the V and J genes are those of that table, whereas D and trimming came from the DNA. Counted in this sample were 95,000 to 150,000 clones; 85% of them appeared once. Clones ranked in the top ten supply around 3% of the sample.

Taken from cysteine to phenylalanine, the CDR3 has 15 residues. Only CDR3 DNA remains: 45 bases, in frame from the first base. The junction shows trimming of 5 bases on V and 7 bases on J, and the gene matches do not reach 10 bases of it. For CDR1 and CDR2, the germline V gene lists MNHEY and SVGAGI. On this clone itself: The clone's antigen remains unknown. The sample holds no much larger clone one base away, and base qualities are not on file.

The specimen sequenced was peripheral blood. The rearranged chain carries TRBV6-5 and TRBJ1-5, with 8 bases aligning to TRBD1. This TCR derives from a woman older than 75 with COVID-19, enrolled during active disease. The CDR3 in this case is CASSLHGTGMQPQHF. At the DNA level, the sequence is TGTGCCAGCAGTCTACACGGGACAGGCATGCAGCCCCAGCATTTT.